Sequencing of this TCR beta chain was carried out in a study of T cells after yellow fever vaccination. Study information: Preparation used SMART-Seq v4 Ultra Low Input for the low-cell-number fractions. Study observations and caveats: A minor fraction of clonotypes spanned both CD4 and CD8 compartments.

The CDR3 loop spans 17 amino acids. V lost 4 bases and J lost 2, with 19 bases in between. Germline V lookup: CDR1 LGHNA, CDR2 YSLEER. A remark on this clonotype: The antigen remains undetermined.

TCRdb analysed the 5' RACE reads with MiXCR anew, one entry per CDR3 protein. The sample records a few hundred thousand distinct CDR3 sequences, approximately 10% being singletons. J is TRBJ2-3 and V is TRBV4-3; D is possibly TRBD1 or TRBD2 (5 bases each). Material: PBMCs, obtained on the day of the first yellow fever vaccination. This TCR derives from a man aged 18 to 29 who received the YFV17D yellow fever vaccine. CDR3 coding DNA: TGCGCCAGCAGCCCCAGCCTAGAGGGACGGATCACAGATACGCAGTATTTT. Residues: CASSPSLEGRITDTQYF.